A single sample is the source of the 27 T cell receptor beta chains below, sequenced in a study of cytomegalovirus exposure and HLA in healthy donors. The PCR had 60 Vbeta and 13 Jbeta primers. The protocol was immunoSEQ multiplex PCR, while the TCRdb copy is restricted to in-frame clones and leaves out a portion. The table shows some 98,000 clones, with roughly 80% occurring only once. The source material was PBMCs. These receptors came from a human donor in good health.

There are a few counts of this clone. DNA for the CDR3: TGTGCCAGCACCGACGGGGGGTATGGCTATGGCTACACCTTC. Translated: CASTDGGYGYGYTF. The gene calls are TRBV2 and TRBJ1-2; tentatively, D is TRBD1 (5 bases). The CDR3 extends over 14 amino acids. CDR1 is SNHLY, CDR2 FYNNEI, per germline. Trimming shortened V by 7 bases and J by 4 bases, and 16 bases separated the two germline ends.

The CDR3 nucleotides are TGTGCCAGCAGTCCTATGGAACCAGGATCAAACACTGAAGCTTTCTTT. Translated: CASSPMEPGSNTEAFF. This chain joins TRBV25-1 and TRBJ1-1, with D hard to call. V lost 5 bases and J 2 bases, leaving 18 bases between the germline ends. Germline CDR1 and CDR2: MGHDK and SYGVNS. This CDR3 is built from 16 residues.

CDR3 nucleotides: TGTGCCAGTAGTATACCCGGGACAGGACATGGCTACACCTTC. This encodes CASSIPGTGHGYTF. This chain uses TRBV19 with TRBJ1-2; 8 bases agree with TRBD1. The CDR3 runs 14 residues. Germline-derived CDR1 and CDR2 are LNHDA and SQIVND (reference sequence). V lost 2 bases to trimming and J lost 6 bases; unmatched junction nucleotides: 5.

The rearrangement joins TRBV7-2 to TRBJ1-2; TRBD1 might be the D (5 bases). Looked up from germline, CDR1 is SGHTA and CDR2 is FQGNSA. V was shortened by 3 bases and J by 0 bases, with 17 bases between the two germline ends. The CDR3 totals 17 residues. CDR3 DNA sequence: TGTGCCAGCAGCTTTGACGCCGCGACAGACGCTAACTATGGCTACACCTTC. This gives the protein CASSFDAATDANYGYTF.

The CDR3 region has the DNA TGTGCCAGCAGCCCAGCGGGCGAGACCCAGTACTTC. This sequence encodes CASSPAGETQYF. The chain is built from TRBV5-4 and TRBJ2-5; TRBD2 might be the D (6 bases). CDR1 is SGHNT, CDR2 YYREEE, per germline (reference sequence). CDR3 length equals 12 residues. V was shortened by 4 bases and J by 5 bases, with 9 bases between the two germline ends.

The CDR3 spells CASSQRQGGTQYF. The CDR3 nucleotides read TGTGCCAGCTCCCAGCGGCAGGGAGGGACCCAGTACTTC. The rearrangement uses TRBV5-4 and TRBJ2-5; tentative D call: TRBD2 (6 bases). Trimming removed 7 bases from V and 7 bases from J, with 17 bases in between. Germline loops: CDR1 SGHNT, CDR2 YYREEE (reference sequence). This CDR3 has 13 amino acids.

The V gene is TRBV4-1, the J gene TRBJ2-2, with D possibly being TRBD2 (5 bases). The V end lost 1 base, the J end lost 1 base, and 13 bases lay between the germline ends. The CDR3 contains 17 residues. The germline V gene has CDR1 MGHRA and CDR2 YSYEKL. CDR3 nucleotide sequence: TGCGCCAGCAGCCAAGTGCGAATCGGGGTGAACACCGGGGAGCTGTTTTTT. Its translation: CASSQVRIGVNTGELFF.

The J gene is TRBJ2-7, the V gene TRBV2, with D perhaps matching TRBD2 (7 bases). Germline-derived CDR1 and CDR2 are SNHLY and FYNNEI. V lost 6 bases and J 10 bases, leaving 28 bases between the germline ends. This CDR3 has 16 residues. CDR3 in DNA: TGTGCCAGCAGCTCCCCGGGGGGCCTTGGGACTATAGAACAGTACTTC. This encodes CASSSPGGLGTIEQYF. Variable domain in full (rest from reference TRBV2 and TRBJ2-7): EPEVTQTPSHQVTQMGQEVILRCVPISNHLYFYWYRQILGQKVEFLVSFYNNEISEKSEIFDDQFSVERPDGSNFTLKIRSTKLEDSAMYFCASSSPGGLGTIEQYFGPGTRLTVT.

The chain combines TRBV11-3 with TRBJ2-3, with TRBD2 matching 9 bases. CDR1 and CDR2 from the germline V gene are SGHNT and YENEEA. The CDR3 contains 16 residues. Losses at the gene ends were 4 bases for V and 4 bases for J; bases not matched to a gene: 9. In nucleotides, the CDR3 is TGTGCCAGCAGCTCCCGAGGTCTAGCGGGATCAGATACGCAGTATTTT. This codes for CASSSRGLAGSDTQYF.

This clone appeared a few times. V and J are TRBV19 and TRBJ1-5; TRBD1 might be the D (5 bases). The V gene lost 3 bases and the J gene lost 6 bases, with 12 bases spanning the gap. Per the germline V gene, CDR1 is LNHDA and CDR2 is SQIVND (reference sequence). This CDR3 comprises 14 residues. In nucleotides, the CDR3 is TGTGCCAGTAGTATTTTAAGGCAGGGTCAGCCCCAGCATTTT. It specifies CASSILRQGQPQHF.

The gene calls are TRBV5-1 and TRBJ2-5; a weak D match, TRBD1 (5 bases). The germline V and J ends were trimmed by 4 bases and 10 bases, with 17 bases remaining between them. From germline, CDR1 is SGHRS and CDR2 YFSETQ. The CDR3 has 13 amino acids. As DNA, the CDR3 is TGCGCCAGCAGCAAGGACAAGGGGTTTTTCCAGTACTTC. Its translation is CASSKDKGFFQYF.

The CDR3 sequence: CATSRASTGDPQHF. In DNA, the CDR3 is TGTGCCACCAGCCGAGCGTCGACGGGGGATCCCCAGCATTTT. The chain links TRBV15 to TRBJ1-5; D possibly corresponds to TRBD1 (5 bases). Germline values: CDR1 LNHNV, CDR2 YYDKDF (reference sequence). The length of the CDR3 is 14 residues. The ends were cut back, 5 bases at V and 10 bases at J, with 18 bases in the middle. Using reference TRBV15 and TRBJ1-5 for the parts outside the CDR3, the full variable domain is DAMVIQNPRYQVTQFGKPVTLSCSQTLNHNVMYWYQQKSSQAPKLLFHYYDKDFNNEADTPDNFQSRRPNTSFCFLDIRSPGLGDTAMYLCATSRASTGDPQHFGDGTRLSIL.

The chain has TRBV7-7 and TRBJ2-3; 7 bases match TRBD1. The J segment lost 0 bases and the V segment lost 5 bases, leaving 11 bases of the junction unmatched. Germline V gene lookup returns CDR1 SSHAT and CDR2 FNYEAQ (reference sequence). The CDR3 contains 17 residues. The CDR3 is CASSPALLGQSTDTQYF. The DNA of the CDR3 is TGTGCCAGCAGCCCCGCGCTTCTGGGACAGAGCACAGATACGCAGTATTTT.

The chain carries TRBV9 and TRBJ2-7; 15 bases map to TRBD2. V was pared by 4 bases and J by 4 bases, with 6 bases of the junction left unmatched. The length of the CDR3 is 16 residues. Germline-derived CDR1 and CDR2 are SGDLS and YYNGEE. CDR3 region: CASSLGLAGGLYEQYF. Written as DNA, the CDR3 is TGTGCCAGCAGCCTAGGACTAGCGGGGGGGTTATACGAGCAGTACTTC.

The V gene is TRBV9, the J gene TRBJ2-5; the D is unclear. Trimming cost V 3 bases and J 2 bases, with 11 bases left between them. The CDR3 contains 14 residues. CDR1 is SGDLS, CDR2 YYNGEE, per germline. This CDR3 reads CASSGLHGQETQYF. The CDR3 DNA sequence: TGTGCCAGCAGCGGACTCCACGGTCAAGAGACCCAGTACTTC.

The chain couples TRBV4-3 to TRBJ2-1, with 11 nucleotides matching TRBD2. The CDR3 has 16 residues. With V trimmed by 4 bases and J by 5 bases, 7 bases remained unmatched. Germline values: CDR1 LGHNA, CDR2 YSLEER. The CDR3 loop is CASSPTLAGGHNEQFF. DNA for the CDR3: TGCGCCAGCAGCCCTACCCTAGCGGGAGGCCACAATGAGCAGTTCTTC.

This clone was seen more than once but under ten times. The gene calls are TRBV6-5 and TRBJ2-3; TRBD1 might be the D (5 bases). V lost 5 bases to trimming and J lost 2 bases, with 8 bases between them. CDR3 length: 13 residues. Germline V gene sequence: CDR1 MNHEY, CDR2 SVGAGI. The CDR3: CASSNRYTDTQYF. CDR3 in DNA: TGTGCCAGCAGTAACAGGTACACAGATACGCAGTATTTT.

The chain couples TRBV7-3 to TRBJ2-6; D may be TRBD1 (5 bases). CDR3 length: 18 amino acids. V was cut by 1 base and J by 0 bases, with 13 bases left in between. In germline, CDR1 is SGHTA, CDR2 FQGTGA. In DNA, the CDR3 is TGTGCCAGCAGCTTAATTTCAGGGCTGAGCTCTGGGGCCAACGTCCTGACTTTC. Its protein is CASSLISGLSSGANVLTF. Looking up the rest from reference TRBV7-3 and TRBJ2-6 gives the full variable domain: GAGVSQTPSNKVTEKGKYVELRCDPISGHTALYWYRQSLGQGPEFLIYFQGTGAADDSGLPNDRFFAVRPEGSVSTLKIQRTERGDSAVYLCASSLISGLSSGANVLTFGAGSRLTVL.

CDR3 DNA sequence: TGTGCCAGCAGGCCCGGGGGGATGGATCAGCCCCAGCATTTT. Its protein is CASRPGGMDQPQHF. This chain uses TRBV6-5 with TRBJ1-5; possible D gene TRBD1, 5 bases. Germline-derived CDR1 and CDR2 are MNHEY and SVGAGI. Trimming stripped 6 bases from V and 5 bases from J, with 14 bases between. This CDR3 spans 14 amino acids.

This clone was recorded only once. J is TRBJ2-7 and V is TRBV7-3; tentatively, D is TRBD1 (5 bases). V lost 4 bases and J 4 bases, leaving 8 bases between the germline ends. CDR3 length: 12 residues. The V gene's germline CDR1 is SGHTA and CDR2 FQGTGA. For the CDR3, the DNA is TGTGCCAGCAGCTCGACAGAATACGAGCAGTACTTC. As protein: CASSSTEYEQYF.

In the case of this clone: This same CDR3 is encoded by further DNA sequences in the sample. The chain has TRBV9 and TRBJ1-2; weak D call: TRBD1 (5 bases). Trimming shortened V by 0 bases and J by 2 bases, and 8 bases separated the two germline ends. Per the germline V gene, CDR1 is SGDLS and CDR2 is YYNGEE. This CDR3 region has 14 residues. The CDR3: CASSVVSGNYGYTF. CDR3 DNA sequence: TGTGCCAGCAGCGTAGTTTCAGGGAACTATGGCTACACCTTC. The full variable domain, with the rest looked up from reference TRBV9 and TRBJ1-2, is DSGVTQTPKHLITATGQRVTLRCSPRSGDLSVYWYQQSLDQGLQFLIQYYNGEERAKGNILERFSAQQFPDLHSELNLSSLELGDSALYFCASSVVSGNYGYTFGSGTRLTVV.

The V gene is TRBV4-1, the J gene TRBJ1-5, with D hard to call. Trimming took 0 bases from V and 4 from J, leaving 13 bases between them. The CDR3 is 16 residues long. The germline gives CDR1 MGHRA, CDR2 YSYEKL. Here the CDR3 reads CASSQEVSVSNQPQHF. The CDR3 DNA is TGCGCCAGCAGCCAAGAGGTGTCAGTCTCGAATCAGCCCCAGCATTTT.

This clone has only a few counts. The chain is built from TRBV28 and TRBJ1-1, with 8 bases matching TRBD1. The J segment lost 10 bases and the V segment lost 8 bases, leaving 12 bases of the junction unmatched. In germline, CDR1 is MDHEN, CDR2 SYDVKM. There are 13 residues in the CDR3. CDR3 amino acids: CASLVQGARRAFF. DNA of the CDR3: TGTGCCAGCCTCGTCCAGGGGGCGAGAAGAGCTTTCTTT.

This rearrangement joins TRBV7-2 to TRBJ1-5; possible D gene TRBD1, 5 bases. The CDR3 length is 15 residues. Trimming left V 1 base short and J 4 bases short, with 11 bases between. Germline CDR1 is SGHTA and CDR2 is FQGNSA. In DNA form, the CDR3 reads TGTGCCAGCAGCTTAGAGGGGTTTGAAAATCAGCCCCAGCATTTT. This translates into CASSLEGFENQPQHF.

The chain employs TRBV4-2 and TRBJ1-2; D is uncertain. The CDR3 sequence is 14 residues long. CDR1 is LGHNA and CDR2 is YNFKEQ in the germline V gene. V shed 0 bases and J shed 6 bases, with 11 bases lying between them. Here the CDR3 reads CASSQDPSRDGYTF. The DNA of the CDR3 is TGTGCCAGCAGCCAAGATCCATCGCGTGATGGCTACACCTTC.

This chain links TRBV6-6 with TRBJ2-7; 7 bases line up with TRBD2. Per germline, CDR1 MNHNY and CDR2 SVGAGI (reference sequence). The CDR3 covers 13 residues. Unmatched junction bases numbered 7, after V lost 8 bases and J lost 3 bases. The CDR3 loop is CASAAGRVYEQYF. The CDR3 DNA is TGTGCCAGCGCAGCGGGGAGAGTCTACGAGCAGTACTTC.

The V call is TRBV6-6, the J call TRBJ2-5, with 12 bases aligning to TRBD2. The junction had 5 bases not matched to a gene; V was cut back by 6 bases and J by 3 bases. The germline gives CDR1 MNHNY, CDR2 SVGAGI (reference sequence). This CDR3 has 15 amino acids. In DNA form, the CDR3 reads TGTGCCAGCAGAACCGGACTAGCGGGGAAAGAGACCCAGTACTTC. It codes for CASRTGLAGKETQYF.